The 6 T cell receptor beta chains below were found in one sample sequenced in a study of cytotoxic CD8 clonotypes in ibrutinib-treated CLL. Generated by immunoSEQ multiplex PCR, the TCRdb table keeps only in-frame clones and is missing some. The sample has 50,000 or so clones, around four fifths seen once. Sequencing was performed on PBMCs, taken after 24 months of ibrutinib treatment. The receptors originated from a human donor with chronic lymphocytic leukemia.

The CDR3 sequence is CASSLTVRQGVDEQYF. The CDR3 DNA reads as TGTGCCAGCAGCTTAACCGTACGTCAGGGGGTCGACGAGCAGTACTTC. This chain links TRBV7-9 with TRBJ2-7; TRBD1 agrees at 7 bases. Germline V gene data show CDR1 as SEHNR and CDR2 as FQNEAQ (reference sequence). Germline trimming cut 2 bases from V and 5 bases from J; bases unmatched to any gene: 12. The CDR3 totals 16 residues.

This chain uses TRBV4-1 with TRBJ2-1; 7 nucleotides agree with TRBD2. The length of the CDR3 is 17 residues. Germline V gene sequence: CDR1 MGHRA, CDR2 YSYEKL. J gave up 5 bases and V 0 bases, and 10 bases lay outside the gene matches. The CDR3 bases are TGCGCCAGCAGCCAAGATCTTTTAGGGACTACCCACAATGAGCAGTTCTTC. As protein: CASSQDLLGTTHNEQFF.

This chain connects TRBV19 to TRBJ1-5; TRBD1 agrees at 7 bases. CDR3 length equals 18 residues. The V segment lost 3 bases and the J segment 3 bases; nucleotides outside the gene matches: 14. CDR1 is LNHDA, CDR2 SQIVND, per germline (reference sequence). The CDR3 region has the DNA TGTGCCAGTAGTATTGTATGGGACAGCCGTAGCTACAATCAGCCCCAGCATTTT. Translated: CASSIVWDSRSYNQPQHF.

The chain links TRBV5-1 to TRBJ1-2; unclear D gene. V was shortened by 0 bases and J by 4 bases, with 10 bases between the two germline ends. This CDR3 spans 14 amino acids. The V gene's germline CDR1 is SGHRS and CDR2 YFSETQ. The CDR3 sequence: CASSLGDGAYGYTF. CDR3 nucleotide sequence: TGCGCCAGCAGCTTGGGAGACGGCGCCTATGGCTACACCTTC.

J is TRBJ1-5 and V is TRBV7-9; no definite D call. The V end lost 4 bases, the J end lost 1 base, and 5 bases lay between the germline ends. The germline V gene encodes CDR1 SEHNR and CDR2 FQNEAQ (reference sequence). The CDR3 is 13 amino acids. CDR3 coding DNA: TGTGCCAGCAGCTCTACGAGCAATCAGCCCCAGCATTTT. It yields the protein CASSSTSNQPQHF.

This clone turned up a few times. V and J are TRBV7-6 and TRBJ2-7; no firm D call. The CDR3 has 15 amino acids. The ends were cut back, 5 bases at V and 0 bases at J, with 14 bases in the middle. The germline V gene has CDR1 SGHVS and CDR2 FNYEAQ. For the CDR3, the DNA is TGTGCCAGCAGCCCACGTACGGGCAGCTCCTACGAGCAGTACTTC. Encoded protein: CASSPRTGSSYEQYF.